This T cell receptor (beta chain) was profiled in a study of vaccination effects on CD4 cells after COVID-19. Here immunoSEQ multiplex PCR was the method, and the copy in TCRdb shows in-frame clones only, minus some. The sample comprises about 54,000 clones, about two thirds of which are singletons, and around 19% rests with the top ten. Before any sequencing was done, the ViraFEST assay used viral peptide pools to expand antigen-specific CD4+ T cells. Following culture for around 9 days, CD4+ T cells were isolated. No vaccinee had earlier SARS-CoV-2 infection, and nucleocapsid antibodies were negative. A word on this clone: Its target is unknown.

Findings of the study overall: Vaccine-induced clones in healthy vaccinees cross-reacted with common cold coronaviruses in only 1 of 255 cases.

This sequence originates from a human donor who received a COVID-19 vaccine. The sample in question was CD4+ T cells from PBMCs cultured with SARS-CoV-2 spike peptides, obtained before COVID-19 vaccination.

The DNA of the CDR3 is TGTGCCAGCAGCTTAGGCAGGGTAGGGAACACCGGGGAGCTGTTTTTT. Translated, it gives CASSLGRVGNTGELFF. This rearrangement joins TRBV7-9 to TRBJ2-2; possible D gene TRBD1, 5 bases. Germline V gene data show CDR1 as SEHNR and CDR2 as FQNEAQ (reference sequence). V was shortened by 1 base and J by 1 base, with 10 bases between the two germline ends. This CDR3 is 16 amino acids long.